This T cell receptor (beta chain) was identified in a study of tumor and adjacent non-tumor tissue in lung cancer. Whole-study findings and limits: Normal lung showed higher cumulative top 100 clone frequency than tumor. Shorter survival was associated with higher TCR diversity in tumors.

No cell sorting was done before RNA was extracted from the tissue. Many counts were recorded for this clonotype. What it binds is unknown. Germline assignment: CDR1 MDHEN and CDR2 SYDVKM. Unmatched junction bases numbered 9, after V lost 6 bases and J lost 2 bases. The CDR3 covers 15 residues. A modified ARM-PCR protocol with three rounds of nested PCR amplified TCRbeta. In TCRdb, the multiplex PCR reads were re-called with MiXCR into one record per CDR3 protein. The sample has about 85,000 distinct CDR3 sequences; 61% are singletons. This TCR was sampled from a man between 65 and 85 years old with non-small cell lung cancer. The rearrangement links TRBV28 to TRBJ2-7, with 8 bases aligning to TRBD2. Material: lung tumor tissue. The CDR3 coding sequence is TGTGCCAGCAGCCCACGTGTGCGGGAGGCCTACGAGCAGTACTTC. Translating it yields CASSPRVREAYEQYF.